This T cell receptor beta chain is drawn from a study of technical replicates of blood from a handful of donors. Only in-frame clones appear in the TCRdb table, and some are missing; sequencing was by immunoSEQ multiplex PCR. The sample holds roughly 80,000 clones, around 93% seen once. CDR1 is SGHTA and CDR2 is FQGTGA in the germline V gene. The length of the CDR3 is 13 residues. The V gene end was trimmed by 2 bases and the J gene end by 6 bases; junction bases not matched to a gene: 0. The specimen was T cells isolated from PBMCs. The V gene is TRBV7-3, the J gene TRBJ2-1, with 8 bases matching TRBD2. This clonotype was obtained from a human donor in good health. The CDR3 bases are TGTGCCAGCAGCTTAGGGACTAGCAATGAGCAGTTCTTC. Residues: CASSLGTSNEQFF.